This T cell receptor (beta chain) was observed in a study of shared clonotypes between healthy human individuals. This clone came up a few times. Measured with immunoSEQ multiplex PCR; TCRdb has only the in-frame clones, and not every one. The sample shows more than 1.2 million clones, just under 99% of them seen only once. Sequenced sample: naive CD4+ T cells sorted from blood. Subset described: CD45RA+ positively selected. This clonotype was obtained from a man between 25 and 39 years old in good health.

CDR3 sequence: CSVEDGGTGVYF. CDR3 DNA: TGCAGCGTTGAAGATGGAGGGACAGGGGTGTACTTC. V and J are TRBV29-1 and TRBJ2-7; TRBD1 aligns across 10 bases. The germline V gene has CDR1 SQVTM and CDR2 ANQGSEA. Trimming removed 0 bases from V and 12 bases from J; junction bases left unmatched: 5. CDR3 size: 12 residues.